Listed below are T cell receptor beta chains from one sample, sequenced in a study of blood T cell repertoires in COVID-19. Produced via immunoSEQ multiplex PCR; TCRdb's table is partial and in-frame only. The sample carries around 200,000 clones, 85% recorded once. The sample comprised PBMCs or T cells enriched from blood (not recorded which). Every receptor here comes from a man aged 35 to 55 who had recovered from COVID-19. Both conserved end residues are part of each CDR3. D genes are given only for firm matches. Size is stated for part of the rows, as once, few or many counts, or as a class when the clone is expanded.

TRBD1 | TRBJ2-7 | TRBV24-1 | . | CATSDGPGQGIHEQYF | TGTGCCACCAGTGATGGACCGGGACAGGGGATCCACGAGCAGTACTTC
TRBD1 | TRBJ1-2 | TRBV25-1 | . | CASSDPSLSGGGTYGYTF | TGTGCCAGCAGTGATCCGTCCCTTTCGGGAGGGGGCACCTATGGCTACACCTTC
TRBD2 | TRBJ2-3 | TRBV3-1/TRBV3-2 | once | CASSQREVKDTQYF | TGTGCCAGCAGCCAGCGGGAGGTGAAGGATACGCAGTATTTT
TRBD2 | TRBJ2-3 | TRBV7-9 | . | CASSLLAGKGKDTQYF | TGTGCCAGCAGCTTGCTAGCGGGAAAAGGGAAAGATACGCAGTATTTT
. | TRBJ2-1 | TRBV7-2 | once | CASSLDKAPYNEQFF | TGTGCCAGCAGCTTAGATAAAGCGCCCTACAATGAGCAGTTCTTC
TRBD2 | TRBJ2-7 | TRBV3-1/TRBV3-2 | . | CASSRTSGSEQYF | TGTGCCAGCAGCCGGACTAGCGGGAGCGAGCAGTACTTC
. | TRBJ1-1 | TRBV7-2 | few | CASSLARVGTEAFF | TGTGCCAGCAGCTTGGCCAGGGTAGGCACTGAAGCTTTCTTT
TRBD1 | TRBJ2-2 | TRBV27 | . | CASSPQGAGELFF | TGTGCCAGCAGCCCCCAGGGGGCCGGGGAGCTGTTTTTT
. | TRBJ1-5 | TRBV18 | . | CASSLRDTGQPQHF | TGTGCCAGCTCACTCCGGGACACGGGGCAGCCCCAGCATTTT
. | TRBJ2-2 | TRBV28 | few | CASSLLSTANTGELFF | TGTGCCAGCAGTTTATTATCCACAGCGAACACCGGGGAGCTGTTTTTT
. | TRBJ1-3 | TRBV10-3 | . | CAISEGLSGNTIYF | TGTGCCATCAGTGAAGGACTCTCTGGAAACACCATATATTTT
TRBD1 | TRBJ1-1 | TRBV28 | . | CASSAPGQGAKETEAFF | TGTGCCAGCAGTGCGCCCGGACAGGGGGCAAAGGAGACTGAAGCTTTCTTT
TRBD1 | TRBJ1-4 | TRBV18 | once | CASSLTGGREKLFF | TGTGCCAGCTCACTGACAGGGGGCCGAGAAAAACTGTTTTTT
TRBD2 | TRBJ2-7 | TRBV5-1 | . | CASSLTSGRDTYEQYF | TGCGCCAGCAGCTTGACTAGCGGGAGGGATACCTACGAGCAGTACTTC
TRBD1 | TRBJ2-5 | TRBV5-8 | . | CASSTRTGAETQYF | TGTGCCAGCAGCACCCGGACAGGGGCAGAGACCCAGTACTTC
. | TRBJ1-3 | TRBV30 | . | CAWSVRRSGGNTIYF | TGTGCCTGGAGTGTACGACGATCGGGAGGAAACACCATATATTTT
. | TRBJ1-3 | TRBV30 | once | CAWSGRAQDHGSSGNTIYF | TGTGCCTGGAGTGGGCGGGCCCAGGACCATGGGAGCTCTGGAAACACCATATATTTT
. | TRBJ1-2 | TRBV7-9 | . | CASSSQGTGGYTF | TGTGCCAGCAGCTCGCAGGGTACAGGAGGCTACACCTTC
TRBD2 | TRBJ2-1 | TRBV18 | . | CASSRTSGRAADYNEQFF | TGTGCCAGCTCCCGGACTAGCGGGAGGGCCGCGGACTACAATGAGCAGTTCTTC
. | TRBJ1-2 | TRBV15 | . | CATSRDEGRRSYGYTF | TGTGCCACCAGCAGAGATGAAGGGCGGAGGAGCTATGGCTACACCTTC
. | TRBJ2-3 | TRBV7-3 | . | CASSPVGLSTDTQYF | TGTGCCAGCAGCCCGGTTGGACTTAGCACAGATACGCAGTATTTT
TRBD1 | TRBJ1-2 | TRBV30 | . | CAWSGQDRGQYGYTF | TGTGCCTGGAGTGGGCAGGACAGGGGGCAATATGGCTACACCTTC
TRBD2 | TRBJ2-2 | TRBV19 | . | CASRLLAGGLNTGELFF | TGTGCCAGTAGGCTACTAGCGGGAGGGCTCAACACCGGGGAGCTGTTTTTT
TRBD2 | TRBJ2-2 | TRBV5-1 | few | CASSFLAGVRTGELFF | TGCGCCAGCAGCTTCCTTGCGGGAGTTCGAACCGGGGAGCTGTTTTTT
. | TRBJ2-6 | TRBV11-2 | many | CASSLAGSGANVLTF | TGTGCCAGCAGCTTAGCGGGCTCTGGGGCCAACGTCCTGACTTTC
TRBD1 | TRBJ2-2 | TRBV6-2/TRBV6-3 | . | CASSTRQGRNTGELFF | TGTGCCAGCAGTACACGACAGGGTCGGAACACCGGGGAGCTGTTTTTT
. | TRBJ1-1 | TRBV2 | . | CASMGQTNTEAFF | TGTGCCAGCATGGGGCAGACCAACACTGAAGCTTTCTTT
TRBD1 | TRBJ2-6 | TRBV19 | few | CASSTTGSGANVLTF | TGTGCCAGTAGTACGACAGGGTCTGGGGCCAACGTCCTGACTTTC